This TCR beta chain emerged from a study of blood T cell repertoires in COVID-19. Study-level background: From the United States, Italy and Spain came samples of acute and convalescent COVID-19. Nucleic acid was either cDNA or gDNA, and it came from T cells, B-cell-depleted T cells, or PBMCs.

The germline V gene encodes CDR1 SGHKS and CDR2 YYEKEE (reference sequence). This CDR3 is 15 amino acids long. V was trimmed by 5 bases and J by 0 bases, leaving 15 bases between them. In the original analysis: For nucleated cells, counts were estimated from reference gene primer amplification. Repertoires were generated with immunoSEQ multiplex PCR, while TCRdb's copy carries only in-frame clones and drops some. Clone size and V and J calls were adopted from that table, with D and trimming inferred from the DNA. The sample includes 100,000 to 120,000 clones, 88% of them seen just once. This TCR was recovered from a woman aged 50 to 60 with acute or convalescent COVID-19. V and J are TRBV5-5 and TRBJ2-7; D remains ambiguous. The sequencing sample was made of peripheral blood. As DNA, the CDR3 is TGTGCCAGCAGGTATGACTGGCCTAGCTCCTACGAGCAGTACTTC. It encodes CASRYDWPSSYEQYF.